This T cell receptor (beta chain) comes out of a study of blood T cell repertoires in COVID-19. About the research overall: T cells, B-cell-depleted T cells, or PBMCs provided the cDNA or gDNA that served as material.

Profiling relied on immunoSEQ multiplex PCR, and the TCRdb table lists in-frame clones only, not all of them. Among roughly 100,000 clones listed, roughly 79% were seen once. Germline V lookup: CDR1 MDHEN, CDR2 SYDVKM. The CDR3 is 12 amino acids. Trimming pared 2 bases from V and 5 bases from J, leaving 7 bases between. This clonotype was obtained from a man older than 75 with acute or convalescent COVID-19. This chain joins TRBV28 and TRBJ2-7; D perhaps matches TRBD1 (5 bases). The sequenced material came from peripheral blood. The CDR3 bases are TGTGCCAGCAGTTTACAGGGCCACGAGCAGTACTTC. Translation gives CASSLQGHEQYF.